The sequence of this TCR beta chain was determined in a study of T-cell memory formation after mild COVID-19. Study background: Largely donor-specific TCR clusters were found. Whole-study findings and limits: The main location of contracting CD4+ clones was CM and EM, and that of contracting CD8+ clones was EMRA. Cross-reactive memory apparently joined, as some responding clones appeared in pre-infection memory.

Constant-segment primers were used for 5'RACE, and the resulting TCR alpha and TCR beta cDNA libraries carried sample barcodes and UMIs. TCRdb passed the 5' RACE reads through MiXCR, listing each CDR3 protein once. The repertoire consists of 270,000 or so distinct CDR3 sequences, with over 15% occurring once and the leading ten covering roughly 21%. This clonotype came up a few times. Antigen specificity is unknown. V dropped 6 bases and J dropped 3 bases, with 11 bases sitting between them. Germline values: CDR1 WNHNN, CDR2 SYGVQD (reference sequence). The CDR3 is 13 residues long. Sample: PBMCs or a T cell subset sorted from them (not recorded which). The V gene is TRBV10-1, the J gene TRBJ1-2; D is possibly TRBD1 (5 bases). The sequence came from a man between 18 and 35 years old who had mild COVID-19 (a few samples of this study predate the infection). Cell type and time point are not known. The CDR3 region is CASSWDGYYGYTF. As DNA, the CDR3 is TGCGCCAGCAGCTGGGACGGCTACTATGGCTACACCTTC.